This entry is about one T cell receptor (beta chain). Its matching antigen is unknown. Treatment meaning: oral pan-JAK inhibitor, 5-10 mg twice daily. Peripheral blood samples and lesional scalp punch biopsies were obtained from alopecia areata patients. The data were obtained in a study of CD8+ T cells in alopecia areata. About the research overall: Administration of oral tofacitinib to treated patients was at 5 to 10 mg twice daily.

Germline values: CDR1 LNHDA, CDR2 SQIVND (reference sequence). The CDR3 is 13 amino acids. Trimming pared 1 base from V and 2 bases from J, leaving 6 bases between. General study findings and limits: Scalp and blood retained many expanded lesional clones during tofacitinib. Scalp clonality and expanded CD8+ clones among the top 100 fell significantly with tofacitinib.

Following RNA extraction, reverse transcription yielded cDNA that acted as the sequencing template. TCRdb keeps only in-frame clones here, not all; method: immunoSEQ multiplex PCR. The data show 110,000 to 150,000 clones, with around 50% seen just once and approximately 15% held by the top ten. This chain links TRBV19 with TRBJ2-7, with D perhaps TRBD1 (6 bases). The material was CD8+ T cells sorted from blood, obtained at week 4, from a patient treated with tofacitinib. The origin of this receptor is a human donor with alopecia areata. DNA of the CDR3: TGTGCCAGTAGTATAGGACAGGCCTACGAGCAGTACTTC. It yields the protein CASSIGQAYEQYF.